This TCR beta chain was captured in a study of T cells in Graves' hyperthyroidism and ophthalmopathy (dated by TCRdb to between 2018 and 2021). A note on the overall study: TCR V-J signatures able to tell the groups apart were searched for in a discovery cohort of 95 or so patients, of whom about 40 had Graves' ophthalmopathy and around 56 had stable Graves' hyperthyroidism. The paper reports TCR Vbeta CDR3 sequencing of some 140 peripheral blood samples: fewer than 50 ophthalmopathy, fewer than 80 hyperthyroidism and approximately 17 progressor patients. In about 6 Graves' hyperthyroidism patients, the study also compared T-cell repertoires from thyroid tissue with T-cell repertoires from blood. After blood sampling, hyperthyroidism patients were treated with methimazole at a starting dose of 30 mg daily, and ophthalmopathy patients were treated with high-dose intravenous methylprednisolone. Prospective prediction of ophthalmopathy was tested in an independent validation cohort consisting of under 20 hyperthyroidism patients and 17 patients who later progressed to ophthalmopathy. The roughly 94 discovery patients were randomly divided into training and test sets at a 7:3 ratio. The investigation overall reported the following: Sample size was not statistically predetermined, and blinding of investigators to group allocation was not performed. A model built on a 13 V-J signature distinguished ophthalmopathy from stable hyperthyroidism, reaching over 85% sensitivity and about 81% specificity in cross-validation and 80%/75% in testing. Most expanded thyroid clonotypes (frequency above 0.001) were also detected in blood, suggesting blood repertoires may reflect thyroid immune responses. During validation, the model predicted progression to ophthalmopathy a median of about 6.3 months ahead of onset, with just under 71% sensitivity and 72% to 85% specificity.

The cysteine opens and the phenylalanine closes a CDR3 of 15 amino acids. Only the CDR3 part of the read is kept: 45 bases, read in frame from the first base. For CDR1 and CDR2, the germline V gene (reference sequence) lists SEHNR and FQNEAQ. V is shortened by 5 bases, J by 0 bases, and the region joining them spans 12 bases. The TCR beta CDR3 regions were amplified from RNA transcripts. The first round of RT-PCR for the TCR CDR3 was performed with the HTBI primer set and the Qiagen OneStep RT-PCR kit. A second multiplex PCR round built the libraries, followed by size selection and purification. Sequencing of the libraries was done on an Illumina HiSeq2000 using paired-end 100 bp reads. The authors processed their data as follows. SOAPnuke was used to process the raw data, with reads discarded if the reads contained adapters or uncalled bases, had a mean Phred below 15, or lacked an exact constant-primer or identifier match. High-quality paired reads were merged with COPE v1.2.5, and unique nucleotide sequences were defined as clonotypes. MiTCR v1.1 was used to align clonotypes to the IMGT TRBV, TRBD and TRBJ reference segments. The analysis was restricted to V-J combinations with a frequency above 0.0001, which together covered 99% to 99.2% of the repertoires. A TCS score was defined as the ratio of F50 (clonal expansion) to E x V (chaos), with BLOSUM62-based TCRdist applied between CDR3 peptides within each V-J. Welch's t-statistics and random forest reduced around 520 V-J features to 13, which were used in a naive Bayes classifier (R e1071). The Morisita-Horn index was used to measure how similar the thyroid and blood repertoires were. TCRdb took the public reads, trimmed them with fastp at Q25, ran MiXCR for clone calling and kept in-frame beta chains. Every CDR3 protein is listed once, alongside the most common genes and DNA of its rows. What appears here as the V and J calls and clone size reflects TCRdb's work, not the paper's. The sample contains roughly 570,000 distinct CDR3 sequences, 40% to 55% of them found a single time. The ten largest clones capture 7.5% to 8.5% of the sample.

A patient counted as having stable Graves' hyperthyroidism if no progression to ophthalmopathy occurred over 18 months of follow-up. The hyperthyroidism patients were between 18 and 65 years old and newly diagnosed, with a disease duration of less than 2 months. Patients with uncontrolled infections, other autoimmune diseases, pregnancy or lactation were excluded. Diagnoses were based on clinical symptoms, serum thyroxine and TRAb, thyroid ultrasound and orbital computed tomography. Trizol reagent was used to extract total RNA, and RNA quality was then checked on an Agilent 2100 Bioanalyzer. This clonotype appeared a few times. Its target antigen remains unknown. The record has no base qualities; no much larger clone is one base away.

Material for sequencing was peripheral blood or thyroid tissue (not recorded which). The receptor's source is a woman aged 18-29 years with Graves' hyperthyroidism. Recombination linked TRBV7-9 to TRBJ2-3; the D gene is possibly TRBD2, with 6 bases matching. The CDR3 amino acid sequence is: CASSLRSGSTDTQYF. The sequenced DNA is TGTGCCAGCAGCCTCAGGAGCGGGAGCACAGATACGCAGTATTTT. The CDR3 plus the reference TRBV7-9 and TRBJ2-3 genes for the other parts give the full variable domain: DTGVSQNPRHKITKRGQNVTFRCDPISEHNRLYWYRQTLGQGPEFLTYFQNEAQLEKSRLLSDRFSAERPKGSFSTLEIQRTEQGDSAMYLCASSLRSGSTDTQYFGPGTRLTVL.